The present T cell receptor beta chain was sequenced within a study of glioma-infiltrating T cells after dendritic cell vaccination. Findings and caveats of the study: Few patients contributed both blood and tumor specimens.

There are a few counts of this clone. Its antigen is not known. Time point noted: after dendritic cell vaccination, including at tumor progression/relapse. Trimming removed 1 base from V and 2 bases from J, with 5 bases in between. Germline CDR1 is SQVTM and CDR2 is ANQGSEA. The CDR3 totals 12 residues. Generated by immunoSEQ multiplex PCR, the TCRdb table keeps only in-frame clones and is missing some. The sample records about 87,000 clones, around 86% being singletons. This material consisted of blood, taken after dendritic cell vaccination. The rearrangement uses TRBV29-1 and TRBJ1-2; D not certain. The receptor was derived from a human donor with glioblastoma. The CDR3 reads CSVEAQNYGYTF. CDR3 nucleotides: TGCAGCGTTGAAGCACAAAACTATGGCTACACCTTC.